This paragraph covers one TCR beta chain sequence. Its target is unknown. TCRdb reprocessed the 5' RACE reads with MiXCR, giving one entry per CDR3 protein. The repertoire consists of under 900,000 distinct CDR3 sequences, with 15% to 20% occurring once and the leading ten covering about an eighth. The data belong to a study of identical twins. Study-wide results and caveats: Beta out-of-frame sequences showed weaker excess twin sharing. Models underpredicted monozygotic twin sharing of out-of-frame TCR alpha. Conclusions came from cross-sectional statistical analysis, not from following the same donors.

CDR3 length: 14 amino acids. The V and J ends lost 4 bases and 6 bases respectively, with 15 bases between them. CDR1 is MNHEY, CDR2 SVGAGI, per germline. This sample was also put to use in a study of T cells expressing NK-cell markers. From that paper: Expanded NKG2C+ T cell clones had unclear HCMV specificity.

The receptor's source is a young woman in good health. The chain is built from TRBV6-5 and TRBJ1-2; D is undetermined. Sequencing input: PBMCs. The CDR3 protein is CASSWTGRANGYTF. CDR3 DNA: TGTGCCAGCAGTTGGACGGGTCGGGCGAATGGCTACACCTTC.